Sequencing of this TCR beta chain was carried out in a study of blood T cell repertoires in COVID-19 (dated by TCRdb to 2018 to 2021). The study in broad terms: The collaborator samples originated in the United States, Italy and Spain and spanned the acute and convalescent phases of COVID-19. HLA class I and class II types, where available, came from metadata supplied by the sample provider rather than from assay-based typing. The repertoires were released in a freely available public database meant as a resource for research on the immune response to SARS-CoV-2. The prospective study material was composed of cDNA or gDNA derived from T cells, B-cell-depleted T cells, or PBMCs. The sample metadata nearly always contained a de-identified subject ID, COVID-19 status, age in years and sex. Deeply sampled blood TCRbeta repertoires from subjects exposed to, actively infected with, or recovered from COVID-19 were included in the dataset. Samples were obtained from the ongoing ImmuneRACE study (first 160 participants) and from approximately 1,200 subjects provided by 6 global collaborators. The full study reports these points: The amount of clinical and demographic metadata varied by source and participant and was provided uncurated.

Concerning this clone itself: This clone's antigen is unknown. Per-nucleotide qualities are absent, and no much larger clonotype sits a single base away.

Whole blood was collected in K2EDTA tubes by collaborating institutions according to the institutions' own protocols. For TCRbeta analysis, collaborators shipped samples in one of three forms: frozen whole blood, isolated PBMCs, or DNA extracted from either of those sample types. TCRbeta CDR3 regions were amplified from genomic DNA by means of the immunoSEQ Assay, a bias-controlled multiplex PCR. The authors' analysis ran thus. Within the assay, amplification of reference gene primers was used to estimate how many nucleated cells each sample contained. To quantify the absolute abundance of each unique TCRbeta CDR3 rearrangement, sequence reads were collapsed and filtered. For each sample, productive Simpson clonality was calculated by taking the square root of Simpson's diversity index across productive rearrangements. Here the immuneACCESS table is served through TCRdb, limited to in-frame sequences with V and J called. Missing clones are a known gap in these copies; in checked studies unresolved V genes cover under half, and the rest lacks a known reason. Clonal size and the V and J genes are those of that table, whereas D and trimming came from the DNA. A total of about 83,000 clones appear in this sample, roughly 90% of them only once. Together, the top ten hold under 3% of the sample.

This clonotype was obtained from a woman between 45 and 60 years old with active or convalescent COVID-19. Sequenced sample: peripheral blood.

CDR3 loop: CASSDRGGNQPQHF. DNA sequence: TGTGCCAGCAGTGACAGGGGAGGGAATCAGCCCCAGCATTTT. Here the chain combines TRBV6-4 and TRBJ1-5; perhaps TRBD1 is the D gene, with 5 bases matching. V drops 2 bases and J drops 4 bases, leaving 9 bases in between. According to the germline V gene, CDR1 reads MRHNA and CDR2 reads SNTAGT. Counted from cysteine to phenylalanine, this CDR3 has 14 amino acids. The entry retains the CDR3 DNA only, 42 bases that are in frame from base 1.